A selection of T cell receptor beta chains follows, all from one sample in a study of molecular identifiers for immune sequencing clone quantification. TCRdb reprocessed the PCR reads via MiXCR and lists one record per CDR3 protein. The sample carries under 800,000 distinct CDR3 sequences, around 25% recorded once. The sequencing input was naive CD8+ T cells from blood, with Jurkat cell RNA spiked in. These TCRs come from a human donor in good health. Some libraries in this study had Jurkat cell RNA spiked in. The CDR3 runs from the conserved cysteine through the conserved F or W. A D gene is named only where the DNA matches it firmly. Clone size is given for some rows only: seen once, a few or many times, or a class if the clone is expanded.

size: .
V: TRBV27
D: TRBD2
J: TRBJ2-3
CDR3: CASSLFPAGGSDTQYF
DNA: TGTGCCAGCAGTTTATTCCCAGCGGGAGGGTCAGATACGCAGTATTTT

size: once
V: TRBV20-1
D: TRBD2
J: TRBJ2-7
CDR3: CSARSGVTYEQYF
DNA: TGCAGTGCTAGAAGCGGGGTAACCTACGAGCAGTACTTC

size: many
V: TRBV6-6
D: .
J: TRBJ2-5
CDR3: CASSSYRGSRQETQYF
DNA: TGTGCCAGCAGCTCCTACCGAGGGTCCAGGCAAGAGACCCAGTACTTC

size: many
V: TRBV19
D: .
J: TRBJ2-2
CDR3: CASKFRAANTGELFF
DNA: TGTGCCAGTAAATTTCGGGCAGCTAACACCGGGGAGCTGTTTTTT

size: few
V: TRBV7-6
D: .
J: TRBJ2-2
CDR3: CASSLFGGDTGELFF
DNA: TGTGCCAGCAGCTTATTCGGGGGCGACACCGGGGAGCTGTTTTTT

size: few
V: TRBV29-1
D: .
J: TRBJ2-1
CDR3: CSVQEGVAFPYNEQFF
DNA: TGCAGCGTTCAGGAGGGGGTAGCCTTCCCCTACAATGAGCAGTTCTTC

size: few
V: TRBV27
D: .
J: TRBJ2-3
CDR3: CASSSGVGQDTDTQYF
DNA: TGTGCCAGCAGTTCGGGGGTGGGGCAGGACACAGATACGCAGTATTTT

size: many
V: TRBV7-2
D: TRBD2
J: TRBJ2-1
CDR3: CASSLGRGSYNEQFF
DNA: TGTGCCAGCAGCTTAGGGCGGGGGTCCTACAATGAGCAGTTCTTC

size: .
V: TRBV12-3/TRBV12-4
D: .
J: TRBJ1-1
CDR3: CASSLRGASMNTEALF
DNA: TGTGCCAGCAGTTTAAGGGGGGCTTCAATGAACACTGAAGCTCTCTTT

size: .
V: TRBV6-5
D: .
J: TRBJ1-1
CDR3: CASSYSKGMGTEAFF
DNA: TGTGCCAGCAGTTACTCGAAGGGGATGGGCACTGAAGCTTTCTTT

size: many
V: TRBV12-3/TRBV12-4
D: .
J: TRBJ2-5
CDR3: CASHPGGYRQQETQYF
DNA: TGTGCCAGCCACCCGGGGGGCTATCGACAGCAAGAGACCCAGTACTTC

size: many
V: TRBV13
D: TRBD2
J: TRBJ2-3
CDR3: CASSSAGGRSTDTQYF
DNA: TGTGCCAGCAGCTCCGCCGGCGGGAGAAGCACAGATACGCAGTATTTT

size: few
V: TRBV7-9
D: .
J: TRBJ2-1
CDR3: CASSLLDGGNEQFF
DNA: TGTGCCAGCAGCTTACTAGACGGGGGCAATGAGCAGTTCTTC

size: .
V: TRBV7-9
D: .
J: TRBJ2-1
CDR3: CASSSRGEVGVSYNEQFF
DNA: TGTGCCAGCAGCTCTCGTGGCGAAGTGGGGGTTTCCTACAATGAGCAGTTCTTC

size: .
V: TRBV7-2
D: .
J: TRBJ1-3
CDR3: CASSSSNGNTIYF
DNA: TGTGCCAGCAGCTCAAGTAATGGAAACACCATATATTTT

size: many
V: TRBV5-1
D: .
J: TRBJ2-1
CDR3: CASSLSAPSYNEQFF
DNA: TGCGCCAGCAGCTTGTCAGCGCCCTCCTACAATGAGCAGTTCTTC

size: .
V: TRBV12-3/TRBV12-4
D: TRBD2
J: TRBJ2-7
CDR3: CASSLDGGAAHEQYF
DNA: TGTGCCAGCAGTTTAGACGGGGGGGCCGCCCACGAGCAGTACTTC

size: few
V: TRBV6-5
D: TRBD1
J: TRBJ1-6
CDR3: CASRPTGTGTLYYNSPLHF
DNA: TGTGCCAGCAGACCCACCGGGACAGGGACCCTCTACTATAATTCACCCCTCCACTTT

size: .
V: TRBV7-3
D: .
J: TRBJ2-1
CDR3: CASSILLGNEQSF
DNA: TGTGCCAGCAGCATTCTTCTGGGGAATGAGCAGTCCTTC

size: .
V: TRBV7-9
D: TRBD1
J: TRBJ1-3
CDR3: CASSSPLTGGSGNTIYF
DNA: TGTGCCAGCAGCTCTCCTCTCACAGGGGGCTCTGGAAACACCATATATTTT

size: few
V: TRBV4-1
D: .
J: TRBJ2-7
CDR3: CASSQVPGPGYEQYF
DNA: TGCGCCAGCAGCCAAGTTCCGGGACCAGGATACGAGCAGTACTTC

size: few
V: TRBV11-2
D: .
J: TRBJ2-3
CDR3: CASSLLGRTDTQYF
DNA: TGTGCCAGCAGCTTATTGGGTCGCACAGATACGCAGTATTTT

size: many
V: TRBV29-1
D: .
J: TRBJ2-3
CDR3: CSVVLGTGTDTQYF
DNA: TGCAGCGTTGTTTTGGGTACGGGCACAGATACGCAGTATTTT

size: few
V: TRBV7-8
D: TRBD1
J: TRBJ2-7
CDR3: CASSSGSWTGQGTYEQYF
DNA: TGTGCCAGCAGTTCCGGCTCGTGGACGGGACAGGGTACCTACGAGCAGTACTTC

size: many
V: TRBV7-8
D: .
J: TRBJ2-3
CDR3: CASSLAGQGNADTQYF
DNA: TGTGCCAGCAGCTTAGCCGGGCAGGGTAACGCAGATACGCAGTATTTT

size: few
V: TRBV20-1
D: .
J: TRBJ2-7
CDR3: CSALYSDEQYF
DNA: TGCAGTGCCCTATATAGTGACGAGCAGTACTTC

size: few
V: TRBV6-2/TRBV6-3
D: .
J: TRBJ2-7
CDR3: CASSYPVGALTYEQYF
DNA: TGTGCCAGCAGTTACCCGGTCGGGGCTCTCACCTACGAGCAGTACTTC

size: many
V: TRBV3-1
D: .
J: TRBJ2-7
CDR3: CASSRGPGAGYEQYF
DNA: TGTGCCAGCAGCAGGGGACCCGGAGCGGGCTACGAGCAGTACTTC

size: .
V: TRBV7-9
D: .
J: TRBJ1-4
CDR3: CASSSYRDANEKLFF
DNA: TGTGCCAGCAGCTCCTACAGGGACGCAAATGAAAAACTGTTTTTT

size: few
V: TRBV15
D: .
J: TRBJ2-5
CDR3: CATSRDPQGPQETQYF
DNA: TGTGCCACCAGCAGAGATCCGCAGGGGCCCCAAGAGACCCAGTACTTC

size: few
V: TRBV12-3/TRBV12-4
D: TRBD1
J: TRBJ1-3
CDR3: CASSTHRGRSGNTIYF
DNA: TGTGCCAGCAGTACCCACAGGGGGCGGTCTGGAAACACCATATATTTT

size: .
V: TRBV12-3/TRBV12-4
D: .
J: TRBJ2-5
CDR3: CASSLFKGIQETQYF
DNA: TGTGCCAGCAGTTTATTTAAGGGGATACAAGAGACCCAGTACTTC

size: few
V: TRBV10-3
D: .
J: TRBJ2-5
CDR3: CAISDRDYQETQYF
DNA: TGTGCCATCAGTGATAGGGACTACCAAGAGACCCAGTACTTC

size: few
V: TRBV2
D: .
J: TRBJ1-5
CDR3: CASSVTNQPQHF
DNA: TGTGCCAGCAGTGTAACAAATCAGCCCCAGCATTTT

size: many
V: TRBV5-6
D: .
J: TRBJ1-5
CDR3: CASSSTGQPQHF
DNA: TGTGCCAGCAGCTCGACAGGCCAGCCCCAGCATTTT

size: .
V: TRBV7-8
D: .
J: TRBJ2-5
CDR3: CASSFGDGGEPQYF
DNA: TGTGCCAGCAGCTTTGGGGATGGAGGAGAGCCCCAGTACTTC

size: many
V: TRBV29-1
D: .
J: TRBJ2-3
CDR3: CSAGLGPPDTQYF
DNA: TGCAGCGCGGGACTGGGACCCCCAGATACGCAGTATTTT

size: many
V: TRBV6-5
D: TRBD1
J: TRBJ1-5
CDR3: CASRSTGGNQPQHF
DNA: TGTGCCAGCAGATCGACAGGGGGAAATCAGCCCCAGCATTTT

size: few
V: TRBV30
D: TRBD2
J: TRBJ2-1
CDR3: CAWSVGLAGVVYEQFF
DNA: TGTGCCTGGAGTGTAGGACTAGCGGGAGTTGTCTATGAGCAGTTCTTC

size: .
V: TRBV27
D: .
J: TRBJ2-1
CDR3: CASSLSSLINAPFF
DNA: TGTGCCAGCAGTTTATCCAGCCTGATTAATGCGCCGTTCTTC

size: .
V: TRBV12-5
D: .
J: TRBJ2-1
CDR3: CASGLGGAYHNEQFF
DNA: TGTGCTAGTGGTTTGGGGGGGGCGTATCACAATGAGCAGTTCTTC

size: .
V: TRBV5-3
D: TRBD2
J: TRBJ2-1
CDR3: CASSSGRGDEQFF
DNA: TGTGCCAGCAGCAGCGGGAGGGGTGATGAGCAGTTCTTC

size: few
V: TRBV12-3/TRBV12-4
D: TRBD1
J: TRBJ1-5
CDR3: CASSPGQTNQPQHF
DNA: TGTGCCAGCAGCCCGGGACAGACCAATCAGCCCCAGCATTTT

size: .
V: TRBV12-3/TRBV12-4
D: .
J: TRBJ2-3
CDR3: CASSPDRTETDTQYF
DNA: TGTGCCAGCAGCCCCGATCGGACAGAGACAGATACGCAGTATTTT

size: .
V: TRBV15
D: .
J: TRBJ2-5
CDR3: CATSRDLAKLETQYF
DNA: TGTGCCACCAGCAGAGATCTAGCAAAGCTGGAGACCCAGTACTTC

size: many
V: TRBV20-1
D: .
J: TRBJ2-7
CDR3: CSARVVVGRHAYEQYF
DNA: TGCAGTGCTAGAGTAGTCGTGGGCCGCCATGCCTACGAGCAGTACTTC

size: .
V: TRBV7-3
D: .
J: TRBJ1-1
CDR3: CASSLHANTEAFF
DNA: TGTGCCAGCAGCCTCCACGCGAACACTGAAGCTTTCTTT

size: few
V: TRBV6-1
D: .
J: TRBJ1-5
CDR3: CASSEIKLPGWPQHF
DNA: TGTGCCAGCAGTGAGATCAAGCTACCAGGATGGCCCCAGCATTTT

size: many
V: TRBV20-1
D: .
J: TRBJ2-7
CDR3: CSAHKGVVYEQYF
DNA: TGCAGTGCTCACAAGGGGGTTGTCTACGAGCAGTACTTC

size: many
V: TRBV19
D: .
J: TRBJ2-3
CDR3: CASSMSDLADTQYF
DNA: TGTGCCAGTAGTATGTCAGACCTCGCAGATACGCAGTATTTT

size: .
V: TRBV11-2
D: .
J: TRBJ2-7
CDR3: CASSLDLAGVDEQYF
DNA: TGTGCCAGCAGCTTAGATTTAGCAGGGGTCGACGAGCAGTACTTC

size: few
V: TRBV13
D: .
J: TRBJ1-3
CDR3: CASSYGTVVGNTIYF
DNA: TGTGCCAGCAGCTATGGAACAGTCGTTGGAAACACCATATATTTT

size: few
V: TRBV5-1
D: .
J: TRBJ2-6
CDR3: CASSLAWDGSSGANVLTF
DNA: TGCGCCAGCAGCTTGGCCTGGGACGGGAGCTCTGGGGCCAACGTCCTGACTTTC

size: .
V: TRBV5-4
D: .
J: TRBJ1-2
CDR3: CASSQENYGYTF
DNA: TGTGCCAGCAGCCAGGAAAACTATGGCTACACCTTC